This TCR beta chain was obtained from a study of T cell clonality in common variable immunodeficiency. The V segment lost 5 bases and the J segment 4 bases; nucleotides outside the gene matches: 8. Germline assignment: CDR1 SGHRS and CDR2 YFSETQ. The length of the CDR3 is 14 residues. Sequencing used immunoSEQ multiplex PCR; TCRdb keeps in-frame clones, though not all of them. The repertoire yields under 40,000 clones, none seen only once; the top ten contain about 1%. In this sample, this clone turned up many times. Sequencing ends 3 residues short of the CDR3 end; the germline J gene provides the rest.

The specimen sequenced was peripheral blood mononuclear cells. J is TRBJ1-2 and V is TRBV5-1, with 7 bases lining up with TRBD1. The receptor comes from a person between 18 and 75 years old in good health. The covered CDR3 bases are TGCGCCAGCAGTCCGGGACAGCCCAGCTATGGC. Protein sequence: CASSPGQPSYG. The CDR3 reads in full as CASSPGQPSYGYTF.